This T cell receptor (beta chain) stems from a study of blood T cell repertoires in COVID-19. Across the whole study: COVID-19 samples from acute and convalescent phases originated in the United States, Italy and Spain. T cells, B-cell-depleted T cells, or PBMCs supplied cDNA or gDNA.

Original processing methods: Estimation of nucleated cell counts was performed using reference gene primer amplification. TCRdb's table, derived via immunoSEQ multiplex PCR, lists solely in-frame clones and lacks some. The DNA was the basis for D and trimming; V, J and clone size are from that table. Among more than 200,000 clones listed, roughly 82% were seen once. The V gene's germline CDR1 is LNHDA and CDR2 SQIVND (reference sequence). V gave up 3 bases and J gave up 0 bases, with 21 bases separating them. This CDR3 contains 19 residues. The clonotype was recovered from a woman older than 75 with active or convalescent COVID-19. This chain links TRBV19 with TRBJ1-3; D gene unclear. Material: peripheral blood. CDR3 DNA: TGTGCCAGTAGTATCTATGGGTTCACGACTACCCGCTCTGGAAACACCATATATTTT. It encodes CASSIYGFTTTRSGNTIYF.